This T cell receptor (beta chain) was sequenced during a study of blood T cell repertoires in COVID-19. At the level of the study: PBMCs, B-cell-depleted T cells, or T cells provided the cDNA or gDNA that made up the material.

There are 13 residues in the CDR3. V gave up 3 bases and J gave up 2 bases, with 10 bases separating them. Germline CDR1 GTSNPN, CDR2 SVGIG (reference sequence). Authors' processing steps: Counts of nucleated cells, estimated from reference gene primer amplification, were obtained. Clones were read by immunoSEQ multiplex PCR, and TCRdb kept only the in-frame ones, dropping some. V and J calls and clone size are those listed in that table; D and trimming were worked out from the DNA. The data show some 250,000 clones, with about 86% seen just once and around 3.2% held by the top ten. V is TRBV30 and J is TRBJ1-2, with TRBD1 as a possible D gene (6 bases). This TCR was recovered from a woman in her fifties or sixties with active or convalescent COVID-19. Sequenced: peripheral blood. The CDR3 DNA follows: TGTGCCTGGAGACAGGGTTCCAACTATGGCTACACCTTC. Translating it yields CAWRQGSNYGYTF.